This TCR beta chain was found in a study of OX40 agonist ivuxolimab in advanced cancers. V lost 2 bases and J lost 3, with 11 bases in between. This CDR3 is built from 14 residues. Germline-derived CDR1 and CDR2 are LGHNA and YNFKEQ. The repertoire was sequenced with immunoSEQ multiplex PCR; TCRdb's copy has only in-frame clones and lacks some. The data show under 50,000 clones, about 90% seen once. The chain recombines TRBV4-2 with TRBJ2-7, with D possibly matching TRBD1 (6 bases). This receptor was identified in an adult with an advanced solid tumor such as melanoma, head and neck, liver or kidney cancer. The specimen comprised CD4+ or CD8+ T cells sorted from blood, sampled in a trial of the OX40 agonist ivuxolimab. The DNA for the CDR3 is TGTGCCAGCAGCCAAAAGGACAGATTCTACGAGCAGTACGTC. Protein sequence: CASSQKDRFYEQYV.